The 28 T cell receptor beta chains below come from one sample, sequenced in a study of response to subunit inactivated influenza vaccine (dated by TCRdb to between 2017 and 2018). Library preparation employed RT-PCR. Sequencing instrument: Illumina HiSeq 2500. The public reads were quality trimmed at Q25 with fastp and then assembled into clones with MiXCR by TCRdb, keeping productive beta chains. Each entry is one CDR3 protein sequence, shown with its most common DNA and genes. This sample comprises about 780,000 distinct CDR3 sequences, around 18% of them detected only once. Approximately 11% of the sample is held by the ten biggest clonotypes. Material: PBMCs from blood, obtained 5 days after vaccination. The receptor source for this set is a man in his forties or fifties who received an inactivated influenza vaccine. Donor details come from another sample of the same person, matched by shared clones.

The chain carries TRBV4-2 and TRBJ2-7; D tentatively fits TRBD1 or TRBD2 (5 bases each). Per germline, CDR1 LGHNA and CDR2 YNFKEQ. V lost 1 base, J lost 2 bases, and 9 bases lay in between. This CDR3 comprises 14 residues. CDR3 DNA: TGTGCCAGCAGCCAAGCGGGGCGGACCTACGAGCAGTACTTC. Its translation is CASSQAGRTYEQYF.

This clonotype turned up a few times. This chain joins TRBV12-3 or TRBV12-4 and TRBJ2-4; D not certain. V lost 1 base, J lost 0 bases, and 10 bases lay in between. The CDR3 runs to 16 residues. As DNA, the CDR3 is TGTGCCAGCAGTTTAGGGCCGGCTCTAGCCAAAAACATTCAGTACTTC. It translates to CASSLGPALAKNIQYF.

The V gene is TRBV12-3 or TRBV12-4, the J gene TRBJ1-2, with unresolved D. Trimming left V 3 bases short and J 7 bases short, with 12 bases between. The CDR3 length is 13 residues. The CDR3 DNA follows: TGTGCCAGCAGTTTGGTACGACTTGGTGGCTACACCTTC. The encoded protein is CASSLVRLGGYTF.

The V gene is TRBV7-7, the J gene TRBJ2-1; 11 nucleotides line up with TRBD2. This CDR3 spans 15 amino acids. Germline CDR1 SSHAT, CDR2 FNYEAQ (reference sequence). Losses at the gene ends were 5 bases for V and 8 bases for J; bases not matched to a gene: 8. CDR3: CASSPGLAERDEQFF. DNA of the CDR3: TGTGCCAGCAGCCCGGGACTAGCGGAGAGAGATGAGCAGTTCTTC.

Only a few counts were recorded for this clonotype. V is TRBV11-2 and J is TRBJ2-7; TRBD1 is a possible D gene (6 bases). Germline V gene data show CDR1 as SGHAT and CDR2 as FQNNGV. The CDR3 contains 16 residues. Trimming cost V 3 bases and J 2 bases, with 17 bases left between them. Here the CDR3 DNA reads TGTGCCAGCAGCTTGGTACAGGGAAAGCCGCCCTACGAGCAGTACTTC. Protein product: CASSLVQGKPPYEQYF.

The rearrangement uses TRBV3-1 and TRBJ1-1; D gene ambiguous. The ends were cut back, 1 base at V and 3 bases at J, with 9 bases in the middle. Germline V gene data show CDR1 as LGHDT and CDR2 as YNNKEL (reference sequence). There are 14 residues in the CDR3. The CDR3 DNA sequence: TGTGCCAGCAGCCAAGCGGGCCGCGACACTGAAGCTTTCTTT. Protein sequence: CASSQAGRDTEAFF.

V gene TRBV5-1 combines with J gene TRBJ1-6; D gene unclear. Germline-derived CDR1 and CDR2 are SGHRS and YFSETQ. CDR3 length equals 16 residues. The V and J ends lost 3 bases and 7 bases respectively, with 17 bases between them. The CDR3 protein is CASSYSPGSLNSPLHF. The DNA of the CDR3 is TGCGCCAGCAGCTATTCTCCGGGGTCTCTCAATTCACCCCTCCACTTT.

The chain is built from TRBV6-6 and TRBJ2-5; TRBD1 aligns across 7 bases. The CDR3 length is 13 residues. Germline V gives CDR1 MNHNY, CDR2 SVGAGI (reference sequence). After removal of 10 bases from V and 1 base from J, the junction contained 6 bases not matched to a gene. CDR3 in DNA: TGTGCCACCAAGACAGGGTTCCAAGAGACCCAGTACTTC. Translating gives CATKTGFQETQYF.

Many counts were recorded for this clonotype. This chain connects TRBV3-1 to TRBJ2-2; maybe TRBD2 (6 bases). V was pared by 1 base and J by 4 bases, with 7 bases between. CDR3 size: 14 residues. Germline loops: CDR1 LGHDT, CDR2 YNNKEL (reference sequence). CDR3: CASSQVGGTGELFF. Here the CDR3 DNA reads TGTGCCAGCAGCCAAGTCGGGGGCACCGGGGAGCTGTTTTTT.

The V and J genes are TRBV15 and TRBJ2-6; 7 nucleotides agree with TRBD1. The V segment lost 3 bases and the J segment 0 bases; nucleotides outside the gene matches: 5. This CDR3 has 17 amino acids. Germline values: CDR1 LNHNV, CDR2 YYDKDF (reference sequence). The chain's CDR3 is CATSRDRLFSGANVLTF. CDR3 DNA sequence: TGTGCCACCAGCAGGGACAGGCTTTTCTCTGGGGCCAACGTCCTGACTTTC.

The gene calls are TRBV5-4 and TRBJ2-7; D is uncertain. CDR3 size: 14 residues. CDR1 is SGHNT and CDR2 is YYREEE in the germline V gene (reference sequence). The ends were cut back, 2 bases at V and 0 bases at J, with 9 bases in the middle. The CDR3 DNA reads TGTGCCAGCAGCTTTAACGCCGCCTCCTACGAGCAGTACTTC. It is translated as CASSFNAASYEQYF.

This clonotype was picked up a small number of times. In nucleotides, the CDR3 is TGTGCCAGCACCCCGACAGGGGGGTCGGGCACCGGGGAGCTGTTTTTT. Translated: CASTPTGGSGTGELFF. V usage is TRBV6-1 and J usage is TRBJ2-2; 9 bases agree with TRBD1. Germline CDR1 and CDR2: MNHNS and SASEGT. CDR3 length equals 16 residues. Trimming cost V 7 bases and J 4 bases; bases outside gene matches: 10.

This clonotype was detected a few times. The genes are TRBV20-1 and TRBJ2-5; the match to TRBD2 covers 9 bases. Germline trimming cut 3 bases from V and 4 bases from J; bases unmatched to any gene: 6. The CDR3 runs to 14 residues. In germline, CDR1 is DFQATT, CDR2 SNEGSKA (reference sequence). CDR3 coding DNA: TGCAGTGCTAGGAACGGGACTAGCAGAGAGACCCAGTACTTC. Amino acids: CSARNGTSRETQYF.

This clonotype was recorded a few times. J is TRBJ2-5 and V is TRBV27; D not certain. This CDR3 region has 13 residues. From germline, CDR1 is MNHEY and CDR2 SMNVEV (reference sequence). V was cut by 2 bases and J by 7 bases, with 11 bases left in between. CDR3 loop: CASSLGGTSTQYF. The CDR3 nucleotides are TGTGCCAGCAGTTTAGGCGGCACTTCGACCCAGTACTTC.

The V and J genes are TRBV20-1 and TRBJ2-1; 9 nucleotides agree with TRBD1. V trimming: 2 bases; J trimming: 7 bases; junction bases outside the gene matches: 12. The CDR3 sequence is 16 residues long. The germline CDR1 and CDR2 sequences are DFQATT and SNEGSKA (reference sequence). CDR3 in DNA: TGCAGTGCTAGACAGGGGACAGGGTTGAAGAAAAATGAGCAGTTCTTC. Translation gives CSARQGTGLKKNEQFF.

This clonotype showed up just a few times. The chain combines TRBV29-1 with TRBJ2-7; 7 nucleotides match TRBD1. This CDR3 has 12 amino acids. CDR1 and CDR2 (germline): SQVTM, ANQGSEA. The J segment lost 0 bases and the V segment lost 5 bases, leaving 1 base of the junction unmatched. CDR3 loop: CSVRDSSYEQYF. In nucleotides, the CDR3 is TGCAGCGTTCGGGACAGCTCCTACGAGCAGTACTTC.

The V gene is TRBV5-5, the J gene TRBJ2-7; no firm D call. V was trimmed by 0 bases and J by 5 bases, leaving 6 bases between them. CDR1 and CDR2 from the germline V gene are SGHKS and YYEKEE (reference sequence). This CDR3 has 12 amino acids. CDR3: CASSLGINEQYF. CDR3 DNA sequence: TGTGCCAGCAGCTTGGGGATCAACGAGCAGTACTTC.

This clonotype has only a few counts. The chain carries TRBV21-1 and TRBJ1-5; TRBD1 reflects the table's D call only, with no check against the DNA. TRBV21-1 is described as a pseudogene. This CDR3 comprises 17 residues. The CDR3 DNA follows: TGTGCCAGCAGCAACGGGACAGGGAAGTGTAGCAATCAGCCCCAGCATTTT. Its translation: CASSNGTGKCSNQPQHF.

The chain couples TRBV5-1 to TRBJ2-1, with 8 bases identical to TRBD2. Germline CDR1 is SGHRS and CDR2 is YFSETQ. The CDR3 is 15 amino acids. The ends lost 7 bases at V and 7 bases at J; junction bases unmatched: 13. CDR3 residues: CASGTGGAEGNEQFF. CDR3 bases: TGCGCCAGCGGGACCGGGGGGGCCGAAGGTAATGAGCAGTTCTTC.

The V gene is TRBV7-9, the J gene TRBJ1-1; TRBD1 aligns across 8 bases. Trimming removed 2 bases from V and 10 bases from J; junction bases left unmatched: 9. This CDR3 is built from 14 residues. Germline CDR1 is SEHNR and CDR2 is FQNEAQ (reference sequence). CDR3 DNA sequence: TGTGCCAGCAGCTTAATACGGACAGGGCAAGCAGCTTTCTTT. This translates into CASSLIRTGQAAFF.

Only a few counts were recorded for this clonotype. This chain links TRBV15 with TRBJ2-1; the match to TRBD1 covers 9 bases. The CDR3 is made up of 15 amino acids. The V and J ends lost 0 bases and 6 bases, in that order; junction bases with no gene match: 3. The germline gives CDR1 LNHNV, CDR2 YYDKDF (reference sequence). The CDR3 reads CATSRDGTGSNEQFF. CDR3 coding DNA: TGTGCCACCAGCAGAGACGGGACAGGGAGCAATGAGCAGTTCTTC.

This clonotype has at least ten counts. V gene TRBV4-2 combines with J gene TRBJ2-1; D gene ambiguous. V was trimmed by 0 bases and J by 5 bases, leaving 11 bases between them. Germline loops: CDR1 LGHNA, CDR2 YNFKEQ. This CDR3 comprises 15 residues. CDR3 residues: CASSQDLTVDNEQFF. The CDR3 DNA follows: TGTGCCAGCAGCCAAGATCTAACGGTGGACAATGAGCAGTTCTTC.

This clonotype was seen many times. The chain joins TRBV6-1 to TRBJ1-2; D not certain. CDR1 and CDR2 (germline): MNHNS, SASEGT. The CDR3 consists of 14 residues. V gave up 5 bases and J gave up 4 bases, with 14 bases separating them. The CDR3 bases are TGTGCCAGCAGTAGCCCCGGAGATGGCTATGGCTACACCTTC. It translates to CASSSPGDGYGYTF.

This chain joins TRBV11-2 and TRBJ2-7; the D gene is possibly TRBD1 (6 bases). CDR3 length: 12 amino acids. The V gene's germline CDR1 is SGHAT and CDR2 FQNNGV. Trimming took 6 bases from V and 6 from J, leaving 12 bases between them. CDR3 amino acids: CASRQGPSEQYF. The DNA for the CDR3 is TGTGCCAGCAGACAGGGTCCGTCCGAGCAGTACTTC.

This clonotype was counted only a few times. The CDR3 region is CASSLGRRAVGNQPQHF. The CDR3 region has the DNA TGTGCCAGCAGTTTAGGACGACGGGCGGTTGGCAATCAGCCCCAGCATTTT. This chain links TRBV12-3 or TRBV12-4 with TRBJ1-5, with D unresolved. Trimming took 1 base from V and 2 from J, leaving 15 bases between them. The CDR3 runs 17 residues.

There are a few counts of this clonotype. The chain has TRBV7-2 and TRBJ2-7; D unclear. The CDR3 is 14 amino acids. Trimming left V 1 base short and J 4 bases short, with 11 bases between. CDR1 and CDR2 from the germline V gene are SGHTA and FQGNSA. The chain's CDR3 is CASSLGGKGYEQYF. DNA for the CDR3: TGTGCCAGCAGCTTAGGGGGAAAGGGTTACGAGCAGTACTTC.

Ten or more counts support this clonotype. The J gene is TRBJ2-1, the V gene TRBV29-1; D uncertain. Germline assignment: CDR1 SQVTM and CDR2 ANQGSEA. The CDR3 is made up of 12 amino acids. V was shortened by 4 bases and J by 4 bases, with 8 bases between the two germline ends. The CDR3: CSVASSYNEQFF. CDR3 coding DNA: TGCAGCGTTGCCAGTTCTTACAATGAGCAGTTCTTC.

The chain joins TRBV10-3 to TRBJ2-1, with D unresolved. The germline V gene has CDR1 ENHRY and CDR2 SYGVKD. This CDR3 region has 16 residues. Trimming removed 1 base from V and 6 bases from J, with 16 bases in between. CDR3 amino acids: CAISEFVALRPNEQFF. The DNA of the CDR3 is TGTGCCATCAGTGAGTTCGTAGCCCTTCGCCCCAATGAGCAGTTCTTC.